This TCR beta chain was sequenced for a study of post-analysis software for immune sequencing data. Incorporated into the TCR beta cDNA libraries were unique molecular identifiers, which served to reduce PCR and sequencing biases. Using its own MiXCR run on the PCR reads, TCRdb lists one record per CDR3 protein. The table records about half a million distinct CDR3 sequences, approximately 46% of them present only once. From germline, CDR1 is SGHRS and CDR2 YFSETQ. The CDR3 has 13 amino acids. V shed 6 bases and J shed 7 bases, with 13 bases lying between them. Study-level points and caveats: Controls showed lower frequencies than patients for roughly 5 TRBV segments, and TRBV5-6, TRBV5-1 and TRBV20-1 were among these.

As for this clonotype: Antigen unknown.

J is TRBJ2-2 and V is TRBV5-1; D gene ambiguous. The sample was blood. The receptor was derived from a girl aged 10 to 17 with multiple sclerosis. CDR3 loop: CASKVGMNGELFF. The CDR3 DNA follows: TGCGCCAGCAAGGTGGGAATGAACGGGGAGCTGTTTTTT.